The TCR beta chain under discussion was sequenced for a study of shared clonotypes between healthy human individuals. CDR1 is SEHNR, CDR2 FQNEAQ, per germline (reference sequence). The CDR3 runs to 16 residues. Trimming removed 3 bases at V and 0 bases at J, with 13 bases between. Libraries were prepared by immunoSEQ multiplex PCR; TCRdb keeps only in-frame clonotypes and omits some of them. The sample includes 2 million to 2.5 million clones, approximately 93% of them seen just once. The specimen sequenced was naive CD4+ T cells from PBMCs. Described subset: CD45RA+ positively selected. The clonotype was recovered from a man between 18 and 35 years old in good health. Some clones in this sample may be carry-over from other donors' samples. V usage is TRBV7-9 and J usage is TRBJ2-3; D uncertain. CDR3 in amino acids: CASSFSRPTSTDTQYF. The CDR3 coding sequence is TGTGCCAGCAGCTTCTCTAGACCCACTAGCACAGATACGCAGTATTTT.